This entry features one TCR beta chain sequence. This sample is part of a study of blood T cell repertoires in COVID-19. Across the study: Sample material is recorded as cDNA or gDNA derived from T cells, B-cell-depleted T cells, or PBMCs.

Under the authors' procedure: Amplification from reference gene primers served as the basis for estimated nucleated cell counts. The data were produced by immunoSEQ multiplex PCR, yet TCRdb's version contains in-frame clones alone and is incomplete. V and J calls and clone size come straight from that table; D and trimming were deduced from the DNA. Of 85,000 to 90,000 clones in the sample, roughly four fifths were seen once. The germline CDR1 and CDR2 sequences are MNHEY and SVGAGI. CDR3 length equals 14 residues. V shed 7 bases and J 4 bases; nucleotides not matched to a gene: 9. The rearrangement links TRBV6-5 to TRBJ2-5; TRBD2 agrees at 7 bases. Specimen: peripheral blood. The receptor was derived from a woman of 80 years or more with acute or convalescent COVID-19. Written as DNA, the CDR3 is TGTGCCAGCACCTGGGGGAGGGAAGGAGAGACCCAGTACTTC. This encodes CASTWGREGETQYF.